This entry concerns a single T cell receptor (beta chain). Its target is not known. This sample was included in a study of cytomegalovirus exposure and HLA in healthy donors. The study's findings and limits: Further analysis, carried out later, found HLA-associated TCR beta chains more clonally expanded than equally common other chains.

This PCR relied on a set of 60 Vbeta primers and 13 Jbeta primers. The method was immunoSEQ multiplex PCR; TCRdb's version includes in-frame clones alone and lacks a portion of them. The sample consists of under 200,000 clones, about three quarters of them appearing once. Per the germline V gene, CDR1 is MDHEN and CDR2 is SYDVKM. Trimming removed 7 bases at V and 0 bases at J, with 13 bases between. There are 15 residues in the CDR3. This chain joins TRBV28 and TRBJ1-3, with a possible D match to TRBD1 (5 bases). This clonotype originated in a woman aged 40 to 55 in good health and CMV-seronegative. The specimen was PBMCs. The CDR3 protein is CASTGGGNSGNTIYF. The CDR3 nucleotides read TGTGCCAGCACGGGGGGGGGAAACTCTGGAAACACCATATATTTT.